Each of the 27 T cell receptor beta chains below was sequenced from the same sample in a study of T cell responses to AZD1222 COVID-19 vaccine (dated by TCRdb to the early 2020s). The meaning of the sample's time point label: about 28 days (+/-7) after the second vaccine dose. Library generation was performed with the immunoSEQ multiplex PCR assay. This is the immuneACCESS table as TCRdb keeps it, with only in-frame sequences that have V and J called. A part of the clones is gone; compared with another copy, unresolved V genes explain less than half, and the rest is unexplained. A total of approximately 91,000 clones appear in this sample, under 95% of them only once. The ten biggest clones cover around 30% of the sample. This specimen consisted of peripheral blood, obtained 28 days after the second AZD1222 dose. These receptor sequences come from an adult who received the AZD1222 COVID-19 vaccine.

This clone occurred once. The V and J genes are TRBV5-1 and TRBJ2-7, with TRBD2 matching 10 bases. Germline assignment: CDR1 SGHRS and CDR2 YFSETQ. The CDR3 runs 15 residues. V shed 0 bases, J shed 3 bases, and the junction held 3 bases outside the gene matches. The CDR3 sequence: CASSLVLAGVYEQYF. The CDR3 bases are TGCGCCAGCAGCTTGGTGCTAGCGGGAGTCTACGAGCAGTACTTC.

The V call is TRBV5-1, the J call TRBJ1-4, with D maybe TRBD1 (6 bases). From germline, CDR1 is SGHRS and CDR2 YFSETQ. Trimming cost V 3 bases and J 0 bases, with 18 bases left between them. This CDR3 is 18 amino acids long. The CDR3 sequence is CASSWRGIEVSTNEKLFF. The CDR3, as DNA: TGCGCCAGCAGCTGGAGGGGGATTGAAGTCTCAACTAATGAAAAACTGTTTTTT.

The chain combines TRBV28 with TRBJ1-2, with D tentatively TRBD1 (5 bases). The V and J ends lost 6 bases and 8 bases respectively, with 16 bases between them. CDR3 size: 13 residues. Germline V lookup: CDR1 MDHEN, CDR2 SYDVKM. The CDR3 spells CASSTPQGYGYTF. The CDR3 coding sequence is TGTGCCAGCAGCACCCCGCAGGGTTACGGCTACACCTTC.

The chain combines TRBV13 with TRBJ2-7; 8 bases fit TRBD1. The CDR3 length is 13 residues. After removal of 6 bases from V and 7 bases from J, the junction contained 8 bases not matched to a gene. Germline V lookup: CDR1 PRHDT, CDR2 FYEKMQ (reference sequence). CDR3 nucleotides: TGTGCCAGCAGTCCCAGGGGGCAAGGTGAGCAGTACTTC. Amino acid sequence: CASSPRGQGEQYF.

The chain links TRBV19 to TRBJ1-1; no definite D call. The CDR3 is 13 amino acids. V was cut by 7 bases and J by 5 bases, with 14 bases left in between. CDR1 is LNHDA and CDR2 is SQIVND in the germline V gene (reference sequence). The CDR3 region is CASIHGPTTEAFF. CDR3 nucleotides: TGTGCCAGTATCCACGGACCGACGACTGAAGCTTTCTTT.

This clone is a singleton in its sample. V and J are TRBV28 and TRBJ1-5; the D is unclear. With 2 bases removed from V and 2 bases from J, the gap between germline ends came to 16 bases. The CDR3 spans 17 residues. Germline V gene sequence: CDR1 MDHEN, CDR2 SYDVKM. The CDR3 nucleotides are TGTGCCAGCAGTTTAATAAAGACCGCCTCGGGCAATCAGCCCCAGCATTTT. It yields the protein CASSLIKTASGNQPQHF.

This clone came up a few times. This chain connects TRBV28 to TRBJ1-1; D gene unclear. Trimming pared 6 bases from V and 2 bases from J, leaving 10 bases between. The CDR3 has 13 amino acids. In germline, CDR1 is MDHEN, CDR2 SYDVKM. CDR3 in amino acids: CASRGFGNTEAFF. CDR3 sequence (DNA): TGTGCCAGCAGGGGCTTCGGTAACACTGAAGCTTTCTTT.

This clone was picked up one time. The chain has TRBV28 and TRBJ2-1, with D possibly matching TRBD1 (6 bases). The CDR3 extends over 19 amino acids. The germline CDR1 and CDR2 sequences are MDHEN and SYDVKM. The germline V and J ends were trimmed by 5 bases and 0 bases, with 23 bases remaining between them. Here the CDR3 DNA reads TGTGCCAGCAGTGAGAGAGGGGGAAGCTTTCTAGGCTCCTACAATGAGCAGTTCTTC. This sequence encodes CASSERGGSFLGSYNEQFF.

This clone was seen a handful of times. The rearrangement links TRBV9 to TRBJ2-7; perhaps TRBD2 as D (6 bases). This CDR3 region has 15 residues. V shed 2 bases and J shed 0 bases, with 12 bases lying between them. Germline loops: CDR1 SGDLS, CDR2 YYNGEE. In DNA form, the CDR3 reads TGTGCCAGCAGCGTTAGCGGAGCTGCCTCCTACGAGCAGTACTTC. Encoded protein: CASSVSGAASYEQYF.

The chain couples TRBV5-1 to TRBJ2-5; no clear D. The CDR3 length is 13 residues. V gave up 3 bases and J gave up 1 base, with 7 bases separating them. Germline V gene sequence: CDR1 SGHRS, CDR2 YFSETQ. The CDR3 here is CASSSISQETQYF. The CDR3 DNA is TGCGCCAGCAGCTCGATCTCCCAAGAGACCCAGTACTTC. Full variable domain (outside the CDR3, taken from reference TRBV5-1 and TRBJ2-5): KAGVTQTPRYLIKTRGQQVTLSCSPISGHRSVSWYQQTPGQGLQFLFEYFSETQRNKGNFPGRFSGRQFSNSRSEMNVSTLELGDSALYLCASSSISQETQYFGPGTRLLVL.

Only one count was recorded for this clone. J is TRBJ2-7 and V is TRBV9; 7 bases agree with TRBD2. V trimming: 3 bases; J trimming: 1 base; junction bases outside the gene matches: 7. The CDR3 length is 15 residues. Germline values: CDR1 SGDLS, CDR2 YYNGEE. The CDR3 DNA is TGTGCCAGCAGCGCGGGGCTAGCGGTATCCTACGAGCAGTACTTC. Residues: CASSAGLAVSYEQYF.

The CDR3 bases are TGTGCCAGCAGCTTAGCAGGGCATACTGAAGCTTTCTTT. This codes for CASSLAGHTEAFF. This rearrangement joins TRBV7-9 to TRBJ1-1; D call uncertain. The CDR3 length is 13 residues. Germline lookup yields CDR1 SEHNR and CDR2 FQNEAQ (reference sequence). V was shortened by 0 bases and J by 5 bases, with 7 bases between the two germline ends.

The sample holds one count of this clone. The CDR3 sequence is CASSLGTSGNTGELFF. The CDR3 coding sequence is TGTGCCAGCTCACTCGGGACTAGCGGTAACACCGGGGAGCTGTTTTTT. V usage is TRBV18 and J usage is TRBJ2-2; 11 bases fit TRBD2. Germline V lookup: CDR1 KGHSH, CDR2 LQKENI. V lost 4 bases and J lost 2; bases outside the gene matches: 3. The CDR3 runs 16 residues.

The chain links TRBV14 to TRBJ1-6, with 8 bases matching TRBD1. Germline-derived CDR1 and CDR2 are SGHDN and FVKESK. The CDR3 spans 15 residues. V lost 4 bases to trimming and J lost 4 bases; unmatched junction nucleotides: 3. The CDR3 region is CASSLWTGYNSPLHF. CDR3 DNA: TGTGCCAGCAGCCTATGGACAGGGTATAATTCACCCCTCCACTTT.

J is TRBJ1-1 and V is TRBV10-1, with D possibly being TRBD1 (6 bases). Germline V gene lookup returns CDR1 WNHNN and CDR2 SYGVQD (reference sequence). This CDR3 region has 13 residues. V dropped 1 base and J dropped 7 bases, with 10 bases sitting between them. CDR3 DNA sequence: TGCGCCAGCAGTGAGTACAGGGTGGGTGAAGCTTTCTTT. Amino acid sequence: CASSEYRVGEAFF.

In this sample, this clone turned up once. The chain uses TRBV28 and TRBJ2-7; TRBD2 matches 10 bases. Germline loops: CDR1 MDHEN, CDR2 SYDVKM. The CDR3 is 15 residues long. V was pared by 7 bases and J by 3 bases, with 9 bases of the junction left unmatched. The CDR3 sequence is CASNTGTSVIYEQYF. The CDR3 coding sequence is TGTGCCAGCAATACCGGGACTAGCGTTATCTACGAGCAGTACTTC.

This clone was found once. The V call is TRBV5-1, the J call TRBJ1-4; D not certain. Per the germline V gene, CDR1 is SGHRS and CDR2 is YFSETQ. The length of the CDR3 is 15 residues. Between the trimmed V and J ends, which lost 2 bases and 0 bases, there was a span of 8 bases. The chain's CDR3 is CASSLGLATNEKLFF. In nucleotides, the CDR3 is TGCGCCAGCAGCTTAGGACTTGCAACTAATGAAAAACTGTTTTTT.

The chain recombines TRBV27 with TRBJ2-7; D possibly corresponds to TRBD1 (5 bases). CDR1 and CDR2 (germline): MNHEY, SMNVEV (reference sequence). V lost 6 bases and J 3 bases, leaving 18 bases between the germline ends. The CDR3 sequence is 15 residues long. The CDR3 nucleotides are TGTGCCAGCAGCACCTTAAGGGGAAATGGCTACGAGCAGTACTTC. Amino acids: CASSTLRGNGYEQYF.

The chain is built from TRBV6-1 and TRBJ2-7; a weak D match, TRBD1 (5 bases). The germline CDR1 and CDR2 sequences are MNHNS and SASEGT. The CDR3 consists of 13 residues. The germline V and J ends were trimmed by 0 bases and 5 bases, with 8 bases remaining between them. CDR3 sequence (DNA): TGTGCCAGCAGTGAAGCGGTAGGGGACGAGCAGTACTTC. It encodes CASSEAVGDEQYF.

V usage is TRBV9 and J usage is TRBJ1-6; D uncertain. V lost 0 bases and J lost 9, with 7 bases in between. Germline CDR1 and CDR2: SGDLS and YYNGEE. This CDR3 comprises 13 residues. This chain's CDR3 is CASSVGGSSPLHF. The CDR3 nucleotides read TGTGCCAGCAGCGTAGGTGGCAGTTCACCCCTCCACTTT.

The chain couples TRBV7-2 to TRBJ1-4; D call uncertain. Looked up from germline, CDR1 is SGHTA and CDR2 is FQGNSA. The CDR3 covers 14 residues. The V gene lost 5 bases and the J gene lost 5 bases, with 12 bases spanning the gap. CDR3 coding DNA: TGTGCCAGCAGCCCCGATAGAGTGAATGAAAAACTGTTTTTT. This sequence encodes CASSPDRVNEKLFF.

CDR3 sequence: CASSPIYRQADYEQYF. The CDR3 DNA follows: TGTGCCAGCAGCCCGATCTATAGACAGGCGGACTACGAGCAGTACTTC. V is TRBV7-6 and J is TRBJ2-7; tentatively, D is TRBD1 (6 bases). From germline, CDR1 is SGHVS and CDR2 FNYEAQ. The CDR3 runs 16 residues. V was cut by 5 bases and J by 3 bases, with 20 bases left in between.

The chain links TRBV14 to TRBJ1-1; unclear D gene. The CDR3 is 13 residues long. With 3 bases removed from V and 4 bases from J, the gap between germline ends came to 9 bases. Germline CDR1 is SGHDN and CDR2 is FVKESK. CDR3 sequence (DNA): TGTGCCAGCAGCCAGAAGGGAGGCACTGAAGCTTTCTTT. Its protein product is CASSQKGGTEAFF.

The rearrangement joins TRBV5-1 to TRBJ2-7; D unresolved. Germline V gene data show CDR1 as SGHRS and CDR2 as YFSETQ. V lost 5 bases, J lost 5 bases, and 11 bases lay in between. The CDR3 runs to 12 residues. CDR3 sequence (DNA): TGCGCCAGCAGTGCAATTGATCACGAGCAGTACTTC. Translating gives CASSAIDHEQYF.

This chain links TRBV3-1 (or the pseudogene TRBV3-2) with TRBJ2-2; 11 bases are shared with TRBD1. Unmatched junction bases numbered 6, after V lost 3 bases and J lost 6 bases. This CDR3 is 16 amino acids long. The V gene's germline CDR1 is LGHDT and CDR2 YNNKEL (reference sequence). The CDR3 DNA follows: TGTGCCAGCAGCCAGCGACGGGACAGGGGGGCCGGGGAGCTGTTTTTT. Its protein is CASSQRRDRGAGELFF.

The CDR3 DNA sequence: TGTGCCAGCAGCTCCGGGACCGACGGCTTCTACGAGCAGTACTTC. It encodes CASSSGTDGFYEQYF. V gene TRBV7-9 combines with J gene TRBJ2-7, with D perhaps being TRBD1 or TRBD2 (5 bases each). This CDR3 spans 15 amino acids. V lost 4 bases, J lost 3 bases, and 16 bases lay in between. Germline CDR1 reads SEHNR; CDR2 reads FQNEAQ (reference sequence).

This chain joins TRBV20-1 and TRBJ2-3; D unresolved. CDR1 DFQATT and CDR2 SNEGSKA come from the germline V gene (reference sequence). This CDR3 contains 11 residues. V dropped 0 bases and J dropped 10 bases, with 8 bases sitting between them. CDR3 loop: CSARDKGAQYF. The CDR3, as DNA: TGCAGTGCTAGAGATAAAGGTGCGCAGTATTTT.